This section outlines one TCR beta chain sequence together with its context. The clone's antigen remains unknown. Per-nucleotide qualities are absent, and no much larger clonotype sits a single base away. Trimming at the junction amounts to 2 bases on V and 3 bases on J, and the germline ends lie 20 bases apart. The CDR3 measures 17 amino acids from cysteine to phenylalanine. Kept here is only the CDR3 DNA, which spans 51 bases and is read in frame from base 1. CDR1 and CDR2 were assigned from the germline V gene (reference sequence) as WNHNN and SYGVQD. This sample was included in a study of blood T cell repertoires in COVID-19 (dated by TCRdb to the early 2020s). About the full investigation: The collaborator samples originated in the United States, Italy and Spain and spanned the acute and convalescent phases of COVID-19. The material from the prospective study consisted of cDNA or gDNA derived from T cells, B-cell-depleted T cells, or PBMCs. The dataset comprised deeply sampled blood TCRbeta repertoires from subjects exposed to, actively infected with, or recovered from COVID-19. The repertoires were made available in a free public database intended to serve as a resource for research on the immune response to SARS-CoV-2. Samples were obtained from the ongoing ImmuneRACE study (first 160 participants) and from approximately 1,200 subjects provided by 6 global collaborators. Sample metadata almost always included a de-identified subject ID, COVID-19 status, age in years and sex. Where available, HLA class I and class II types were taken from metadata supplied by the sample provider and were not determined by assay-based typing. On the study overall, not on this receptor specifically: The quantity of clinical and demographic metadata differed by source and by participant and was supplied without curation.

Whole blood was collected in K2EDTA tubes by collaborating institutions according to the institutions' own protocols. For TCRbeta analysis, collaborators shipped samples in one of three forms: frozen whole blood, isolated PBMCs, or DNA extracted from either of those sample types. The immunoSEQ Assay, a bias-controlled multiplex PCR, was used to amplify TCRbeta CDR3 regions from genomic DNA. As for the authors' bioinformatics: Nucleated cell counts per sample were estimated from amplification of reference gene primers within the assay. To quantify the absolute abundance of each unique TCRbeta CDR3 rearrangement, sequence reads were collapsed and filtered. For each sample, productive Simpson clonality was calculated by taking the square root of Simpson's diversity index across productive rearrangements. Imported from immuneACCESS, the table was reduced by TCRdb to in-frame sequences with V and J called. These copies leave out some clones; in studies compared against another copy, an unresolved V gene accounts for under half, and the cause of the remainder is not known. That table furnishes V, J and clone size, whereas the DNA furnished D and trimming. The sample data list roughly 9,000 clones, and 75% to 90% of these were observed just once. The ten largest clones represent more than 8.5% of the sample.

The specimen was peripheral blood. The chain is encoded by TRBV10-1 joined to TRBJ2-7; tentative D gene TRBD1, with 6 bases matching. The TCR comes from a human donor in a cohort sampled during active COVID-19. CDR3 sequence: CASSEPLRGSPNYEQYF. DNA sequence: TGCGCCAGCAGTGAGCCCCTCAGGGGTTCCCCAAACTACGAGCAGTACTTC.